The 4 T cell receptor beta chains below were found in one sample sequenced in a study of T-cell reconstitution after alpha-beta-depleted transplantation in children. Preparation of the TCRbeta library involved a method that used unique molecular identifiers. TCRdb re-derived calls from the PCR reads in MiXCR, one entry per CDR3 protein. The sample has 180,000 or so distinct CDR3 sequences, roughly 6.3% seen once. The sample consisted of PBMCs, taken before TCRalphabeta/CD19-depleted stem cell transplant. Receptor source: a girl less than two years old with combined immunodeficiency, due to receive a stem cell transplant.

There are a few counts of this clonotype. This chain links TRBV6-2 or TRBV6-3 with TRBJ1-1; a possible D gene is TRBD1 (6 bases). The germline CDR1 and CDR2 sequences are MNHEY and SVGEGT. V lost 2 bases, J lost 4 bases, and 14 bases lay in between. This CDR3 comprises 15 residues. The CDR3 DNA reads TGTGCCAGCAGTTACGTCGGGGGCCTTGGCACTGAAGCTTTCTTT. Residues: CASSYVGGLGTEAFF.

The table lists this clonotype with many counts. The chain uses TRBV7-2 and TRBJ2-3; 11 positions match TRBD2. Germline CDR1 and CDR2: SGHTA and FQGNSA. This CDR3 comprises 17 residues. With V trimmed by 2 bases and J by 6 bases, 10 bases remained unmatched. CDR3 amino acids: CASSLTVAGGPSDTQYF. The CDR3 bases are TGTGCCAGCAGCTTAACGGTAGCGGGAGGGCCGTCGGATACGCAGTATTTT.

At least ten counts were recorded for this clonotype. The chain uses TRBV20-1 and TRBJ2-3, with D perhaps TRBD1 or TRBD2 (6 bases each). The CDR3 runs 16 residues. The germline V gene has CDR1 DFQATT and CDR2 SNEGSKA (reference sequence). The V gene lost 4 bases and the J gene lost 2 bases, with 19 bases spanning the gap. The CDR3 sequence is CSATPVGGLTTDTQYF. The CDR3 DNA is TGCAGTGCTACCCCCGTTGGGGGGCTAACCACAGATACGCAGTATTTT.

The CDR3 nucleotides are TGCGCCAGCAGCCAAACGACGGGACGCCCGTTGTGCAATGAGCAGTTCTTC. Its protein is CASSQTTGRPLCNEQFF. The chain is built from TRBV5-1 and TRBJ2-1; TRBD1 or TRBD2 may be the D gene (5 bases each). Germline CDR1 is SGHRS and CDR2 is YFSETQ. The ends were cut back, 4 bases at V and 6 bases at J, with 23 bases in the middle. The CDR3 is 17 amino acids.